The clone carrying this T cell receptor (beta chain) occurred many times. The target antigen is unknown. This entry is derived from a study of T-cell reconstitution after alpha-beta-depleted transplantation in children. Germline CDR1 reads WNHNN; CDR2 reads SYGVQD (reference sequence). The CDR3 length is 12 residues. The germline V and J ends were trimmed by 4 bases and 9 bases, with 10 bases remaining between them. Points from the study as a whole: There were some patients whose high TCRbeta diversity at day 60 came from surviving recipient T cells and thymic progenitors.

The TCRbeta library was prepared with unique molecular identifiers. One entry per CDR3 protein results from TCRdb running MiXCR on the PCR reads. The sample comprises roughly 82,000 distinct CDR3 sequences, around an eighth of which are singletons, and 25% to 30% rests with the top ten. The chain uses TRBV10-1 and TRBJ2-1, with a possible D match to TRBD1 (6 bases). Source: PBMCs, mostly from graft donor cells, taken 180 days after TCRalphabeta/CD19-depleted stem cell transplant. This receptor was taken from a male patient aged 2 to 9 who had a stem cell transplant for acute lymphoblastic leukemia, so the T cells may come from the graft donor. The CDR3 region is CASSVSGVEQFF. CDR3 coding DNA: TGCGCCAGCAGTGTTTCAGGGGTTGAGCAGTTCTTC.